This T cell receptor beta chain was profiled in a study of shared T cell receptors in the human thymus. Germline values: CDR1 SGHVS, CDR2 FNYEAQ. The ends lost 5 bases at V and 7 bases at J; junction bases unmatched: 5. The CDR3 contains 14 residues. Repertoires were generated with immunoSEQ multiplex PCR, while TCRdb's copy carries only in-frame clones and drops some. The sample consists of 700,000 or so clones, around 85% of them appearing once. This sample was also put to use in a study of human thymus T cells. As that study records: Donor material was obtained from healthy Finnish infants undergoing corrective surgery for congenital heart defects. Resections obtained during corrective heart surgery supplied the thymus tissue. Related work showed strongly overlapping thymic repertoires across unrelated individuals.

Source material: thymocytes. This TCR was sampled from a girl under three years old with a congenital heart defect. The chain couples TRBV7-6 to TRBJ1-6; 7 bases match TRBD1. CDR3 sequence reads: CASSPETGNSPLHF. The CDR3 DNA sequence: TGTGCCAGCAGCCCAGAGACAGGGAATTCACCCCTCCACTTT.